Sequencing of this TCR beta chain was carried out in a study of early T cells in non-severe SARS-CoV-2 infection. This clonotype was observed at least ten times. As part of library construction, unique molecular identifiers were attached to individual cDNA molecules. TCRdb processed the 5' RACE reads anew with MiXCR; each CDR3 protein has one entry. The table has 20,000 to 30,000 distinct CDR3 sequences, less than 7% seen once. The CDR3 is 17 amino acids. V lost 1 base and J 4 bases, leaving 19 bases between the germline ends. The germline V gene encodes CDR1 SGHVS and CDR2 FQNEAQ. Sequenced input: whole blood. The clonotype was recovered from an adult who was a healthcare worker with PCR-confirmed SARS-CoV-2 infection or an uninfected control (not recorded which). The chain has TRBV7-8 and TRBJ1-2; D remains ambiguous. The DNA for the CDR3 is TGTGCCAGCAGCTTAGTTAACGGGGATCTCCTCGGCTATGGCTACACCTTC. This codes for CASSLVNGDLLGYGYTF.